A single sample is the source of the 24 T cell receptor beta chains below, sequenced in a study of shared clonotypes between healthy human individuals. Only in-frame clones appear in the TCRdb table, and some are missing; sequencing was by immunoSEQ multiplex PCR. The table shows a few million clones, with approximately 90% occurring only once. The specimen was naive CD4+ T cells from PBMCs. Sample subset: CD45RA+ positively selected. The receptor set was obtained from a man younger than 35 in good health. Some clones in this sample may be carry-over from other donors' samples.

The V and J genes are TRBV28 and TRBJ1-1; 8 bases are a match to TRBD1. The CDR3 contains 16 residues. V lost 6 bases to trimming and J lost 4 bases; unmatched junction nucleotides: 13. Looked up from germline, CDR1 is MDHEN and CDR2 is SYDVKM. The CDR3 here is CASRPTLGTGGTEAFF. The CDR3 region has the DNA TGTGCCAGCAGGCCAACTTTAGGGACAGGCGGCACTGAAGCTTTCTTT.

A few counts support this clone. The rearrangement joins TRBV4-2 to TRBJ1-2, with TRBD1 as a possible D gene (5 bases). This CDR3 has 13 residues. Trimming left V 3 bases short and J 9 bases short, with 14 bases between. CDR1 LGHNA and CDR2 YNFKEQ come from the germline V gene. In DNA form, the CDR3 reads TGTGCCAGCAGCCAGGCCCCCAGGGATCGCTACACCTTC. Amino acids: CASSQAPRDRYTF.

Concerning this clone itself: Other DNA variants within this sample encode the same CDR3. The gene calls are TRBV6-5 and TRBJ1-1; D might be TRBD1 (6 bases). V was cut by 0 bases and J by 0 bases, with 11 bases left in between. The CDR3 has 16 amino acids. The germline CDR1 and CDR2 sequences are MNHEY and SVGAGI. The CDR3 coding sequence is TGTGCCAGCAGTTACTCTGGGGGCAGAGTGAACACTGAAGCTTTCTTT. Translating gives CASSYSGGRVNTEAFF.

The V gene is TRBV28, the J gene TRBJ1-2; 7 bases line up with TRBD1. Looked up from germline, CDR1 is MDHEN and CDR2 is SYDVKM. The CDR3 is 15 amino acids. V lost 5 bases and J lost 3; bases outside the gene matches: 9. Here the CDR3 reads CASSGGQLLYYGYTF. The CDR3 coding sequence is TGTGCCAGCAGTGGGGGACAGCTCTTATACTATGGCTACACCTTC.

The CDR3 spells CASSPLGGGGTGELFF. The CDR3 nucleotides are TGTGCCAGCAGCCCGCTTGGGGGAGGCGGTACCGGGGAGCTGTTTTTT. The V call is TRBV7-3, the J call TRBJ2-2, with D possibly TRBD2 on 6 matching bases. Germline CDR1 SGHTA, CDR2 FQGTGA. The CDR3 has 16 amino acids. The germline V and J ends were trimmed by 5 bases and 5 bases, with 18 bases remaining between them.

The rearrangement joins TRBV5-1 to TRBJ2-7; perhaps TRBD2 as D (6 bases). In germline, CDR1 is SGHRS, CDR2 YFSETQ. V was pared by 3 bases and J by 3 bases, with 13 bases between. CDR3 length: 14 residues. CDR3 DNA: TGCGCCAGCAGCTCGGAGACTAGAAACTACGAGCAGTACTTC. Translation: CASSSETRNYEQYF.

The J gene is TRBJ1-1, the V gene TRBV28, with 9 nucleotides matching TRBD1. J lost 0 bases, V lost 11 bases, and 7 bases had no gene match. Germline lookup yields CDR1 MDHEN and CDR2 SYDVKM. The CDR3 loop spans 14 amino acids. The CDR3 DNA follows: TGTGCCTGTGGGACAGGGCCCATGAACACTGAAGCTTTCTTT. This translates into CACGTGPMNTEAFF.

The chain combines TRBV5-5 with TRBJ1-5; 7 bases match TRBD1. CDR1 is SGHKS, CDR2 YYEKEE, per germline (reference sequence). Trimming at V came to 4 bases and at J to 5 bases, leaving 9 bases not matched to a gene. This CDR3 has 15 amino acids. The CDR3: CASSRTQGVDQPQHF. CDR3 sequence (DNA): TGTGCCAGCAGCCGCACCCAGGGGGTGGATCAGCCCCAGCATTTT.

The chain couples TRBV11-3 to TRBJ2-1, with TRBD2 identical over 8 bases. CDR3 length: 14 amino acids. Germline CDR1 and CDR2: SGHNT and YENEEA. Trimming at V came to 4 bases and at J to 7 bases, leaving 6 bases not matched to a gene. The CDR3 sequence is CASSSGRAGNEQFF. CDR3 coding DNA: TGTGCCAGCAGCTCCGGGAGGGCGGGGAATGAGCAGTTCTTC.

The rearrangement joins TRBV9 to TRBJ2-5, with 9 bases identical to TRBD2. Germline V gene lookup returns CDR1 SGDLS and CDR2 YYNGEE. After removal of 0 bases from V and 4 bases from J, the junction contained 4 bases not matched to a gene. The CDR3 loop spans 15 amino acids. Written as DNA, the CDR3 is TGTGCCAGCAGCGTAGACCAGACTAGCGGAGAGACCCAGTACTTC. It is translated as CASSVDQTSGETQYF.

This chain joins TRBV28 and TRBJ1-5, with TRBD1 identical over 9 bases. CDR3 size: 15 residues. CDR1 and CDR2 (germline): MDHEN, SYDVKM. Unmatched junction bases numbered 9, after V lost 6 bases and J lost 6 bases. CDR3 coding DNA: TGTGCCAGCAGCCCCACGGGACAGGGATCTCAGCCCCAGCATTTT. Amino acid sequence: CASSPTGQGSQPQHF.

V is TRBV28 and J is TRBJ1-2, with 9 bases matching TRBD1. J gave up 7 bases and V 7 bases, and 13 bases lay outside the gene matches. This CDR3 has 15 residues. Germline CDR1 and CDR2: MDHEN and SYDVKM. CDR3 nucleotides: TGTGCCAGCACAGGCCCCGAACAGGGGGCTGTTGGCTACACCTTC. This sequence encodes CASTGPEQGAVGYTF.

A note on this clone: The same CDR3 arises from other DNA sequences in this sample as well. This chain uses TRBV7-2 with TRBJ2-7; D remains ambiguous. The V and J ends lost 5 bases and 2 bases respectively, with 10 bases between them. The germline gives CDR1 SGHTA, CDR2 FQGNSA. This CDR3 comprises 13 residues. In nucleotides, the CDR3 is TGTGCCAGCAGCCCCCTAGGTACCTACGAGCAGTACTTC. Translating gives CASSPLGTYEQYF.

The chain employs TRBV25-1 and TRBJ1-1, with a tentative D call TRBD1 (5 bases). Per germline, CDR1 MGHDK and CDR2 SYGVNS. The V end lost 4 bases, the J end lost 10 bases, and 10 bases lay between the germline ends. There are 11 residues in the CDR3. CDR3 bases: TGTGCCAGCAGTGGAGACAGATCAGCTTTCTTT. Residues: CASSGDRSAFF.

Concerning this clone: This sample includes further DNA sequences coding for the same CDR3. This chain connects TRBV7-7 to TRBJ1-1, with D unclear. The V and J ends lost 3 bases and 0 bases respectively, with 5 bases between them. CDR1 and CDR2 from the germline V gene are SSHAT and FNYEAQ (reference sequence). The CDR3 contains 13 residues. In DNA, the CDR3 is TGTGCCAGCAGCTTGGACGTGAACACTGAAGCTTTCTTT. Translation: CASSLDVNTEAFF. Combining the CDR3 with reference TRBV7-7 and TRBJ1-1 gives the whole variable domain GAGVSQSPRYKVTKRGQDVTLRCDPISSHATLYWYQQALGQGPEFLTYFNYEAQPDKSGLPSDRFSAERPEGSISTLTIQRTEQRDSAMYRCASSLDVNTEAFFGQGTRLTVV.

The DNA of the CDR3 is TGTGCCAGCAGTCCCGCTAGCGGGGACTCCCGATGGACCCAGTACTTC. Translated: CASSPASGDSRWTQYF. The chain combines TRBV28 with TRBJ2-5; 9 bases align to TRBD2. The CDR3 loop spans 16 amino acids. CDR1 is MDHEN, CDR2 SYDVKM, per germline. The trim removed 5 bases at V and 7 bases at J, leaving 14 bases unmatched.

The chain joins TRBV19 to TRBJ1-4; unclear D gene. Trimming took off 4 bases at V and 0 bases at J, with 12 bases between the two ends. The CDR3 extends over 16 amino acids. Looked up from germline, CDR1 is LNHDA and CDR2 is SQIVND (reference sequence). CDR3: CASSKTSRATNEKLFF. DNA for the CDR3: TGTGCCAGTAGTAAGACCTCACGGGCAACTAATGAAAAACTGTTTTTT.

The rearrangement joins TRBV6-8 to TRBJ1-3; D possibly corresponds to TRBD1 (6 bases). CDR1 MNHGY and CDR2 SAAAGT come from the germline V gene. The ends were cut back, 6 bases at V and 0 bases at J, with 18 bases in the middle. The CDR3 spans 17 residues. CDR3 amino acids: CASRDRDRHSSGNTIYF. CDR3 in DNA: TGTGCCAGCAGGGACCGAGACAGGCACAGCTCTGGAAACACCATATATTTT.

This chain links TRBV27 with TRBJ2-1, with D perhaps being TRBD1 or TRBD2 (5 bases each). CDR1 MNHEY and CDR2 SMNVEV come from the germline V gene (reference sequence). V was clipped by 2 bases and J by 3 bases, with 11 bases between them. The CDR3 contains 15 residues. This CDR3 is CASSLQGRGYNEQFF. The CDR3 bases are TGTGCCAGCAGTTTACAGGGACGGGGCTACAATGAGCAGTTCTTC.

On this clone itself: This sample also contains other DNA sequences that code for the same CDR3. This chain joins TRBV5-1 and TRBJ1-2, with D perhaps TRBD1 (5 bases). CDR3 length equals 13 residues. V was shortened by 3 bases and J by 3 bases, with 9 bases between the two germline ends. Germline V gives CDR1 SGHRS, CDR2 YFSETQ. CDR3 DNA sequence: TGCGCCAGCAGCTGGGACGGCGACTATGGCTACACCTTC. This encodes CASSWDGDYGYTF.

The V call is TRBV5-4, the J call TRBJ2-2; D remains unclear. The CDR3 extends over 16 amino acids. In germline, CDR1 is SGHNT, CDR2 YYREEE (reference sequence). V lost 0 bases and J lost 1, with 10 bases in between. CDR3: CASSLERHGNTGELFF. The CDR3 nucleotides are TGTGCCAGCAGCTTGGAAAGACACGGGAACACCGGGGAGCTGTTTTTT.

This chain joins TRBV27 and TRBJ2-3; D possibly corresponds to TRBD2 (5 bases). This CDR3 contains 14 residues. Germline V gene lookup returns CDR1 MNHEY and CDR2 SMNVEV (reference sequence). V was pared by 2 bases and J by 2 bases, with 8 bases between. The CDR3 here is CASSLRRATDTQYF. For the CDR3, the DNA is TGTGCCAGCAGTTTACGGCGGGCCACAGATACGCAGTATTTT.

The rearrangement uses TRBV7-2 and TRBJ1-1; D possibly corresponds to TRBD1 (5 bases). The length of the CDR3 is 15 residues. Trimming cost V 4 bases and J 2 bases, with 14 bases left between them. In germline, CDR1 is SGHTA, CDR2 FQGNSA. This CDR3 is CASSSRFGDNTEAFF. CDR3 sequence (DNA): TGTGCCAGCAGCTCGCGGTTCGGGGACAACACTGAAGCTTTCTTT. Combining the CDR3 with reference TRBV7-2 and TRBJ1-1 gives the whole variable domain GAGVSQSPSNKVTEKGKDVELRCDPISGHTALYWYRQSLGQGLEFLIYFQGNSAPDKSGLPSDRFSAERTGGSVSTLTIQRTQQEDSAVYLCASSSRFGDNTEAFFGQGTRLTVV.

The genes are TRBV27 and TRBJ2-2; D uncertain. V was cut by 8 bases and J by 4 bases, with 14 bases left in between. Per the germline V gene, CDR1 is MNHEY and CDR2 is SMNVEV (reference sequence). This CDR3 region has 14 residues. CDR3 DNA sequence: TGTGCCAGCGAACGCGCCGCCTCCACCGGGGAGCTGTTTTTT. It translates to CASERAASTGELFF.